Listed below are T cell receptor beta chains from one sample, sequenced in a study of post-analysis software for immune sequencing data. MiXCR, applied by TCRdb to the PCR reads, yields one record per CDR3 protein. Here the sample spans 350,000 to 450,000 distinct CDR3 sequences, over 30% being singletons. Sequenced: blood. The receptors were sampled from a girl aged 2-10 years with multiple sclerosis. CDR3s include the opening cysteine and the closing phenylalanine or tryptophan. Each record gives: V gene, D gene, clone size, CDR3 length, J gene, CDR3 DNA, CDR3 protein. D genes are given only for firm matches. Not every row has a clone size; where given, it reads once, few, many or a size class.

v_call: TRBV30; d_call: .; clone_size: .; cdr3_length: 11; j_call: TRBJ2-5; cdr3_nt: TGTGCCTGGAGTGTCGCGGAGACCCAGTACTTC; cdr3_aa: CAWSVAETQYF
v_call: TRBV11-2; d_call: .; clone_size: .; cdr3_length: 14; j_call: TRBJ1-1; cdr3_nt: TGTGCCAGCAGCTTAGGCGTCCAGAGCACTGAAGCTTTCTTT; cdr3_aa: CASSLGVQSTEAFF
v_call: TRBV6-2/TRBV6-3; d_call: .; clone_size: few; cdr3_length: 17; j_call: TRBJ2-4; cdr3_nt: TGTGCCAGCAGTTACCGCTCAGGGATGGGAATCAAAAACATTCAGTACTTC; cdr3_aa: CASSYRSGMGIKNIQYF
v_call: TRBV2; d_call: .; clone_size: few; cdr3_length: 14; j_call: TRBJ2-4; cdr3_nt: TGTGCCAGCGGGGCAGGGTTAGCCAAAAACATTCAGTACTTC; cdr3_aa: CASGAGLAKNIQYF
v_call: TRBV29-1; d_call: .; clone_size: .; cdr3_length: 14; j_call: TRBJ1-2; cdr3_nt: TGCAGCGTTGAACCCAGGCAGGGTAGCTATGGCTACACCTTC; cdr3_aa: CSVEPRQGSYGYTF
v_call: TRBV29-1; d_call: .; clone_size: .; cdr3_length: 13; j_call: TRBJ2-5; cdr3_nt: TGCAGCGTTGAGACGACGGAACAAGAGACCCAGTACTTC; cdr3_aa: CSVETTEQETQYF
v_call: TRBV10-3; d_call: .; clone_size: few; cdr3_length: 17; j_call: TRBJ2-7; cdr3_nt: TGTGCCATCAGTGAGTCGGGCAGGGTGCGTGTCCCCTACGAGCAGTACTTC; cdr3_aa: CAISESGRVRVPYEQYF
v_call: TRBV9; d_call: TRBD1; clone_size: .; cdr3_length: 15; j_call: TRBJ1-1; cdr3_nt: TGTGCCAGCAGCGCGCGTACAGGGGTGAACACTGAAGCTTTCTTT; cdr3_aa: CASSARTGVNTEAFF
v_call: TRBV7-9; d_call: .; clone_size: .; cdr3_length: 16; j_call: TRBJ2-1; cdr3_nt: TGTGCCAGCAGCTACCGACGAGTCTACCCCTACAATGAGCAGTTCTTC; cdr3_aa: CASSYRRVYPYNEQFF
v_call: TRBV4-2; d_call: TRBD1; clone_size: .; cdr3_length: 16; j_call: TRBJ2-7; cdr3_nt: TGTGCCAGCAGCCGTGCCACGGGACAGCGAGTCTACGAGCAGTACTTC; cdr3_aa: CASSRATGQRVYEQYF
v_call: TRBV10-3; d_call: .; clone_size: .; cdr3_length: 13; j_call: TRBJ2-2; cdr3_nt: TGTGCCACCTCGGGACTGGAAACCGGGGAGCTGTTTTTT; cdr3_aa: CATSGLETGELFF
v_call: TRBV10-3; d_call: TRBD1; clone_size: many; cdr3_length: 15; j_call: TRBJ2-7; cdr3_nt: TGTGCCATCAGTGCCTCGGGACAGGGGTACCACGAGCAGTACTTC; cdr3_aa: CAISASGQGYHEQYF
v_call: TRBV9; d_call: .; clone_size: .; cdr3_length: 15; j_call: TRBJ2-1; cdr3_nt: TGTGCCAGCAGCGCTGTAGAAAGCTCCTACAATGAGCAGTTCTTC; cdr3_aa: CASSAVESSYNEQFF
v_call: TRBV7-8; d_call: .; clone_size: few; cdr3_length: 16; j_call: TRBJ2-1; cdr3_nt: TGTGCCAGCAGCCCCCGGGGACGGAGGATAAACAATGAGCAGTTCTTC; cdr3_aa: CASSPRGRRINNEQFF
v_call: TRBV7-6; d_call: .; clone_size: many; cdr3_length: 15; j_call: TRBJ2-6; cdr3_nt: TGTGCCAGCAGCTCACAAGTCCCTGGGGCCAACGTCCTGACTTTC; cdr3_aa: CASSSQVPGANVLTF
v_call: TRBV12-3/TRBV12-4; d_call: .; clone_size: .; cdr3_length: 13; j_call: TRBJ2-3; cdr3_nt: TGTGCCAGCAAAGGGATGTCAGGAGATGTGCAGTATTTT; cdr3_aa: CASKGMSGDVQYF
v_call: TRBV5-6; d_call: .; clone_size: .; cdr3_length: 17; j_call: TRBJ2-6; cdr3_nt: TGTGCCAGCAGCTTGGGGCTCAGAGTCTCTGGGGCCAACGTCCTGACTTTC; cdr3_aa: CASSLGLRVSGANVLTF
v_call: TRBV7-9; d_call: TRBD1; clone_size: .; cdr3_length: 15; j_call: TRBJ2-5; cdr3_nt: TGTGCCAGCAGCTTAGGGGACAGGAACGAAGAGACCCAGTACTTC; cdr3_aa: CASSLGDRNEETQYF
v_call: TRBV12-3/TRBV12-4; d_call: .; clone_size: .; cdr3_length: 15; j_call: TRBJ1-4; cdr3_nt: TGTGCCAGCAGTTTAGGGCTGGGAAAGGGGGAAAAACTGTTTTTT; cdr3_aa: CASSLGLGKGEKLFF
v_call: TRBV4-2; d_call: .; clone_size: few; cdr3_length: 13; j_call: TRBJ2-7; cdr3_nt: TGTGCCAGCAGCCAAAACTGGGGACGCGAGCAGTACTTC; cdr3_aa: CASSQNWGREQYF
v_call: TRBV7-9; d_call: .; clone_size: .; cdr3_length: 15; j_call: TRBJ1-5; cdr3_nt: TGTGCCAGCAGCTCAACGGGGGCCAGGGATCAGCCCCAGCATTTT; cdr3_aa: CASSSTGARDQPQHF
v_call: TRBV7-2; d_call: .; clone_size: .; cdr3_length: 13; j_call: TRBJ1-2; cdr3_nt: TGTGCCAGCAGCTTAGGAGCTCTCTATGGCTACACCTTC; cdr3_aa: CASSLGALYGYTF
v_call: TRBV25-1; d_call: .; clone_size: .; cdr3_length: 17; j_call: TRBJ2-6; cdr3_nt: TGTGCCAGCAGTGAAAGTGGACGGCTCTCTGGGGCCAACGTCCTGACTTTC; cdr3_aa: CASSESGRLSGANVLTF
v_call: TRBV5-6; d_call: .; clone_size: .; cdr3_length: 14; j_call: TRBJ2-7; cdr3_nt: TGTGCCAGCAGCTCTTACGGGGAGGCCTACGAGCAGTACTTC; cdr3_aa: CASSSYGEAYEQYF
v_call: TRBV5-1; d_call: TRBD1; clone_size: .; cdr3_length: 14; j_call: TRBJ2-7; cdr3_nt: TGCGCCAGCAGCTGGGGACAGTTGAGCTACGAGCAGTACTTC; cdr3_aa: CASSWGQLSYEQYF